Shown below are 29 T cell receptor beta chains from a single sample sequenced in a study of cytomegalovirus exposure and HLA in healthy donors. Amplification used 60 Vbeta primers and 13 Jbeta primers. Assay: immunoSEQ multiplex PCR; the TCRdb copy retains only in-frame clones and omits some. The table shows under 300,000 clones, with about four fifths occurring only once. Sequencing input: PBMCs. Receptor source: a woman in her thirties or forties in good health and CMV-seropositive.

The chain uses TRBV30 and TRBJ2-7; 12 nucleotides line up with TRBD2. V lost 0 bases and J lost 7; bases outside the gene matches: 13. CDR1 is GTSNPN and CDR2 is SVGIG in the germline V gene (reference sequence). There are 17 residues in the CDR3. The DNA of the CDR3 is TGTGCCTGGAGTGTGTCCCTCCTAGCGGGAGGGCCGGGGGAGCAGTACTTC. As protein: CAWSVSLLAGGPGEQYF.

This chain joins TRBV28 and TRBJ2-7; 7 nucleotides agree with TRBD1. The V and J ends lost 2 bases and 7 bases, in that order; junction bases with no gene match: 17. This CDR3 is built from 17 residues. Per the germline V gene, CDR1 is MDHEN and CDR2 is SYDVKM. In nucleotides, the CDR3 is TGTGCCAGCAGTTTAACTTTCCAAGGGACAGACTCCAGGGAGCAGTACTTC. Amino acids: CASSLTFQGTDSREQYF.

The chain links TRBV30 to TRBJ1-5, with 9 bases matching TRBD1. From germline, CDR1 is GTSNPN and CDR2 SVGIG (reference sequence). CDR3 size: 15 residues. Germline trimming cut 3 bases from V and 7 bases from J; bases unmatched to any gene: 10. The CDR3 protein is CAWSRGQGIGQPQHF. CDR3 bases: TGTGCCTGGAGCCGCGGACAGGGGATTGGACAGCCCCAGCATTTT.

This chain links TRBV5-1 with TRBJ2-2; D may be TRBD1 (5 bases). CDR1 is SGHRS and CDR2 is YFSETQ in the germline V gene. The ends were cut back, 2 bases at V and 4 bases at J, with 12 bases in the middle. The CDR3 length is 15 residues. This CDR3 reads CASSFGPGSTGELFF. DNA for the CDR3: TGCGCCAGCAGCTTTGGCCCAGGGTCCACCGGGGAGCTGTTTTTT.

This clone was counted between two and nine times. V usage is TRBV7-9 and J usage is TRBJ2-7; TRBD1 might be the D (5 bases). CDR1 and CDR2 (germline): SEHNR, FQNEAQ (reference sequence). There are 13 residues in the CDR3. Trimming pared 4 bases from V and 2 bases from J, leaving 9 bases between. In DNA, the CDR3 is TGTGCCAGCAGCTCGAAGGGGCCCTACGAGCAGTACTTC. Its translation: CASSSKGPYEQYF.

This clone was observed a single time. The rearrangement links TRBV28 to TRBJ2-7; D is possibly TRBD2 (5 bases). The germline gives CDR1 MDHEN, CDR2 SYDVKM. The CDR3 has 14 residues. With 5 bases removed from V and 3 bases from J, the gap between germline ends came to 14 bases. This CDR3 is CASSAPGVYYEQYF. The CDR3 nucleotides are TGTGCCAGCAGTGCGCCCGGGGTATACTACGAGCAGTACTTC. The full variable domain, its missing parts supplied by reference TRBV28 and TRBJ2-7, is DVKVTQSSRYLVKRTGEKVFLECVQDMDHENMFWYRQDPGLGLRLIYFSYDVKMKEKGDIPEGYSVSREKKERFSLILESASTNQTSMYLCASSAPGVYYEQYFGPGTRLTVT.

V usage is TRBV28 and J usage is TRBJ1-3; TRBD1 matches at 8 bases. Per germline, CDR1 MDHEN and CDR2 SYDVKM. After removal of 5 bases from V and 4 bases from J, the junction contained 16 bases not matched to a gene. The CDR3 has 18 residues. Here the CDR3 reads CASSLYRQGAAAGNTIYF. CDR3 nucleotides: TGTGCCAGCAGTCTTTATCGGCAGGGGGCAGCGGCAGGAAACACCATATATTTT.

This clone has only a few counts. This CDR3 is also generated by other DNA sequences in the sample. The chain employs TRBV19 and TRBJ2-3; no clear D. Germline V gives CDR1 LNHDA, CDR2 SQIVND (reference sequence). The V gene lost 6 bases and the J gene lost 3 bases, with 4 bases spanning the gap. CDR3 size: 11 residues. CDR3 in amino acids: CASRSTDTQYF. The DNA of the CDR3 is TGTGCCAGTAGATCTACAGATACGCAGTATTTT.

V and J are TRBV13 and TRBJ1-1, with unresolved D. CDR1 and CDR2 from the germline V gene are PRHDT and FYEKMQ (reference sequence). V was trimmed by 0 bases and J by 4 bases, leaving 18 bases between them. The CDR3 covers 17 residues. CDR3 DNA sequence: TGTGCCAGCAGCTTAGGCCTGAGTTCACTGGGAGGCACTGAAGCTTTCTTT. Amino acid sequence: CASSLGLSSLGGTEAFF.

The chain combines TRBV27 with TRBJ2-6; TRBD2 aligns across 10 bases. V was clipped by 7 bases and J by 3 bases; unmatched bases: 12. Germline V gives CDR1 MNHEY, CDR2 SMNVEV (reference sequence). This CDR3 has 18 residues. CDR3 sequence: CASKTFLAGAFGANVLTF. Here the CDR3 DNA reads TGTGCCAGCAAAACTTTTCTAGCGGGGGCCTTTGGGGCCAACGTCCTGACTTTC.

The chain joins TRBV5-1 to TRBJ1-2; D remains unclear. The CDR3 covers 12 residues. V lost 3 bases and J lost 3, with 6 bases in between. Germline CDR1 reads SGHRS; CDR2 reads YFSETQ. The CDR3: CASSSQYYGYTF. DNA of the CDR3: TGCGCCAGCAGCTCTCAGTACTATGGCTACACCTTC.

CDR3 sequence: CASSLKGRELTDTQYF. The CDR3 DNA follows: TGTGCCAGCAGCTTGAAGGGCAGGGAACTCACAGATACGCAGTATTTT. The chain links TRBV5-6 to TRBJ2-3, with D possibly matching TRBD1 (5 bases). V was trimmed by 1 base and J by 2 bases, leaving 14 bases between them. Germline loops: CDR1 SGHDT, CDR2 YYEEEE. The CDR3 length is 16 residues.

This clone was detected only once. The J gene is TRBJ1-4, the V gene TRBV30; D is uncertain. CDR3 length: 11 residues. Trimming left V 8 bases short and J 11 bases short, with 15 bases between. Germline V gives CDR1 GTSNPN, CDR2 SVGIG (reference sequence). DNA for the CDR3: TGTGCCCTGGAGTACGAAGAGAAACTGTTTTTT. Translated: CALEYEEKLFF. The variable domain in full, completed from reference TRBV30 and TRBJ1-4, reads SQTIHQWPATLVQPVGSPLSLECTVEGTSNPNLYWYRQAAGRGLQLLFYSVGIGQISSEVPQNLSASRPQDRQFILSSKKLLLSDSGFYLCALEYEEKLFFGSGTQLSVL.

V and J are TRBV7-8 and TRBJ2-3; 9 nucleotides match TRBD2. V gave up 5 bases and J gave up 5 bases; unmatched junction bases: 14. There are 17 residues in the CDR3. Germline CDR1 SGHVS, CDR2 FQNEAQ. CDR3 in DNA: TGTGCCAGCAGCCCCTTAGGGGCTAGCGGGATAGGAGATACGCAGTATTTT. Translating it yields CASSPLGASGIGDTQYF.

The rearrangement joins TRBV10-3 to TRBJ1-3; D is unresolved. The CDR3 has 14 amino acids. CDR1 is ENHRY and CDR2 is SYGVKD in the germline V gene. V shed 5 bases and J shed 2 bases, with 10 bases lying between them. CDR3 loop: CAISQGGTGNTIYF. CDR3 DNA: TGTGCCATCAGTCAAGGAGGGACTGGAAACACCATATATTTT.

The CDR3 coding sequence is TGCGCCAGCAGCCAAGAGTGGACAGGGTCGGGGAGCAATCAGCCCCAGCATTTT. Its translation: CASSQEWTGSGSNQPQHF. V gene TRBV4-1 combines with J gene TRBJ1-5; TRBD1 agrees at 8 bases. The CDR3 has 18 residues. After removal of 0 bases from V and 1 base from J, the junction contained 8 bases not matched to a gene. Per germline, CDR1 MGHRA and CDR2 YSYEKL.

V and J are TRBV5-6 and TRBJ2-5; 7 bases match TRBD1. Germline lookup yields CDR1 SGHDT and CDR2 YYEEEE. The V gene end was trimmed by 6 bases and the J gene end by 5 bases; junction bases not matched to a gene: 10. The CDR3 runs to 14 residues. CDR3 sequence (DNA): TGTGCCAGCACTCACCCAAGGGGGCCTGAGACCCAGTACTTC. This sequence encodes CASTHPRGPETQYF.

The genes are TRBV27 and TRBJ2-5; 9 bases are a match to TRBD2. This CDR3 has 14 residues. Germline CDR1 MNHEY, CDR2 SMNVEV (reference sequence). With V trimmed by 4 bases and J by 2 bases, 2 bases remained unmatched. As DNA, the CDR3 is TGTGCCAGCAGTTCTAGCGGGACACAAGAGACCCAGTACTTC. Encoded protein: CASSSSGTQETQYF.

CDR3 sequence reads: CASSLARGTSSYNEQFF. The CDR3 region has the DNA TGTGCCAGCAGCTTAGCGAGGGGGACGAGCTCCTACAATGAGCAGTTCTTC. The chain has TRBV7-6 and TRBJ2-1; a possible D gene is TRBD1 (6 bases). Between the trimmed V and J ends, which lost 0 bases and 0 bases, there was a span of 12 bases. This CDR3 is 17 amino acids long. The germline CDR1 and CDR2 sequences are SGHVS and FNYEAQ.

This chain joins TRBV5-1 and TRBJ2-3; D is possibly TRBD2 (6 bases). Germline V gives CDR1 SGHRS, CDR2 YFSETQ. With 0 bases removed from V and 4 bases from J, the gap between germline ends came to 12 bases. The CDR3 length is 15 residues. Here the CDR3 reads CASSLAGGISDTQYF. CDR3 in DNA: TGCGCCAGCAGCTTGGCCGGCGGGATTTCAGATACGCAGTATTTT. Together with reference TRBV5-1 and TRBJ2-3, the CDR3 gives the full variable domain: KAGVTQTPRYLIKTRGQQVTLSCSPISGHRSVSWYQQTPGQGLQFLFEYFSETQRNKGNFPGRFSGRQFSNSRSEMNVSTLELGDSALYLCASSLAGGISDTQYFGPGTRLTVL.

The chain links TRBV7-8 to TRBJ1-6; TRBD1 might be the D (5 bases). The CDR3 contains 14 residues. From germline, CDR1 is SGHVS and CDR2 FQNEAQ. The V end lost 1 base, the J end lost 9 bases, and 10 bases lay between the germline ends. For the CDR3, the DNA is TGTGCCAGCAGCTTAGGGGCGGGGGGTTCACCCCTCCACTTT. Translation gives CASSLGAGGSPLHF.

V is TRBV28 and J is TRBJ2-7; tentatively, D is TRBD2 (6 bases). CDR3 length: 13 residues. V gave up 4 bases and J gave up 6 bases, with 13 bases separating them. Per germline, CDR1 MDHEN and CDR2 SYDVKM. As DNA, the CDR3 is TGTGCCAGCAGTTCGCCGGGGAGGACCGAGCAGTACTTC. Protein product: CASSSPGRTEQYF.

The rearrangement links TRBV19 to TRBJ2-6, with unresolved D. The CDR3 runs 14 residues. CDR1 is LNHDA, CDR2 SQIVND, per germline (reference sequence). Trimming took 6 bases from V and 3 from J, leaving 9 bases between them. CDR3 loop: CASSPSVGANVLTF. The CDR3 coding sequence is TGTGCCAGTAGCCCTAGTGTTGGGGCCAACGTCCTGACTTTC.

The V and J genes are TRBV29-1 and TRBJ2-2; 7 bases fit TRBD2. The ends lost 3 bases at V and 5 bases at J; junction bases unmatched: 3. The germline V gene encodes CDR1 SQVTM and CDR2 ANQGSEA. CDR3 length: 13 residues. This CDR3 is CSVDGGRTGELFF. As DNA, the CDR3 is TGCAGCGTTGACGGGGGGAGGACCGGGGAGCTGTTTTTT.

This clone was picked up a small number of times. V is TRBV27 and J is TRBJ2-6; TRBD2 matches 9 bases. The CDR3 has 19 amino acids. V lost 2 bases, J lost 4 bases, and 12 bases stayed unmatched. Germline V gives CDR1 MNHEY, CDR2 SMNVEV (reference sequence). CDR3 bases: TGTGCCAGCAGTTTAATTCGGGGCGGGAGGGCCGCAGGGGCCAACGTCCTGACTTTC. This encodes CASSLIRGGRAAGANVLTF.

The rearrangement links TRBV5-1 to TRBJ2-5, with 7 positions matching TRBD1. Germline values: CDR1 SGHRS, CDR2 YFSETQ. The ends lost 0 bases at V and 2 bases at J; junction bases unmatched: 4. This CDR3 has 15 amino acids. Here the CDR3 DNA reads TGCGCCAGCAGCTTGGGACAGGGCCTACAAGAGACCCAGTACTTC. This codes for CASSLGQGLQETQYF.

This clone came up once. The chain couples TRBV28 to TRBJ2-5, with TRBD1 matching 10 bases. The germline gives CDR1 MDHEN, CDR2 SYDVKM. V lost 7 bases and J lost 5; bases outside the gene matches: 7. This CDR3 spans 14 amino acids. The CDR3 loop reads CASTLTGGRETQYF. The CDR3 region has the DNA TGTGCCAGCACCTTGACAGGGGGCAGGGAGACCCAGTACTTC. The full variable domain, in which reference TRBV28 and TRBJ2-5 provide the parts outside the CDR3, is DVKVTQSSRYLVKRTGEKVFLECVQDMDHENMFWYRQDPGLGLRLIYFSYDVKMKEKGDIPEGYSVSREKKERFSLILESASTNQTSMYLCASTLTGGRETQYFGPGTRLLVL.

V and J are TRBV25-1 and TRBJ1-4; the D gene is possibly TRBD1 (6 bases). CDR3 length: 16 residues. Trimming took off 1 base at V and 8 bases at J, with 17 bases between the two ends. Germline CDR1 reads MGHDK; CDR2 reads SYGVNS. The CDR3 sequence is CASSESGGGAGEKLFF. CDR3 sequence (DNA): TGTGCCAGCAGTGAATCGGGGGGGGGCGCCGGGGAAAAACTGTTTTTT. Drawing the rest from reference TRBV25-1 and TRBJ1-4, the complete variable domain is EADIYQTPRYLVIGTGKKITLECSQTMGHDKMYWYQQDPGMELHLIHYSYGVNSTEKGDLSSESTVSRIRTEHFPLTLESARPSHTSQYLCASSESGGGAGEKLFFGSGTQLSVL.

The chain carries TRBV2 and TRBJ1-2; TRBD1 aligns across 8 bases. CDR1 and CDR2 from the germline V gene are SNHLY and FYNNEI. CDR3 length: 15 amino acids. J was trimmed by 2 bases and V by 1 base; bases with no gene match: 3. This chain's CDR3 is CASSEDAGGNYGYTF. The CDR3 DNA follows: TGTGCCAGCAGTGAAGATGCAGGGGGCAACTATGGCTACACCTTC.